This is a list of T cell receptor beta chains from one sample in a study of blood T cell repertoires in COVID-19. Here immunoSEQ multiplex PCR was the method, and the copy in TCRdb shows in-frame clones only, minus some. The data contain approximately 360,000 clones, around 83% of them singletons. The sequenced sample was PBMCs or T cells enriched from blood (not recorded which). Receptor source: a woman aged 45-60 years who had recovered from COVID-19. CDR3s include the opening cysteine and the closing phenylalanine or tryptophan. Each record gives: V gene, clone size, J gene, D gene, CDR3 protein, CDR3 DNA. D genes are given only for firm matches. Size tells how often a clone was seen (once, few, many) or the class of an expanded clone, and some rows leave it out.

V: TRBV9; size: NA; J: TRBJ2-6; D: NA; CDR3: CASSVVPGTLSGANVLTF; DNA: TGTGCCAGCAGCGTAGTGCCAGGTACACTCTCTGGGGCCAACGTCCTGACTTTC
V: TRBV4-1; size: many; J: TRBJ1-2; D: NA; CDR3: CASSRAPSGTVSDYGYTF; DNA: TGCGCCAGCAGCCGAGCCCCCTCCGGTACAGTTTCCGACTATGGCTACACCTTC
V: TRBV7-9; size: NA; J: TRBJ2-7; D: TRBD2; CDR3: CASSSGLAGVESYEQYF; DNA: TGTGCCAGCAGCTCGGGGCTAGCGGGAGTTGAGTCCTACGAGCAGTACTTC
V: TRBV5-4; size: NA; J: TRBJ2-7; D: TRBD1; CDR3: CASSRQGQDREQYF; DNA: TGTGCCAGCAGCAGACAGGGGCAGGACCGCGAGCAGTACTTC
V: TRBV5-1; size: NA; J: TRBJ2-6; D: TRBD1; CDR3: CASSLGGRSGANVLTF; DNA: TGCGCCAGCAGCTTAGGGGGCCGGAGTGGGGCCAACGTCCTGACTTTC
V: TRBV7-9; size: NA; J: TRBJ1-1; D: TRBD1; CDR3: CASSLDPGQGNTEAFF; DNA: TGTGCCAGCAGCTTAGACCCGGGACAGGGGAACACTGAAGCTTTCTTT
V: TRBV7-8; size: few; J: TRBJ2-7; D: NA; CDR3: CASSLGGAGEQYF; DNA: TGTGCCAGCAGCTTAGGGGGCGCTGGAGAGCAGTACTTC
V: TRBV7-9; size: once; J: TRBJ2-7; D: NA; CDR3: CASSGDGSSYEQYF; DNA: TGTGCCAGCAGCGGGGACGGGAGCTCCTACGAGCAGTACTTC
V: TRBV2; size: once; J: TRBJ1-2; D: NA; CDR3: CASSQITGYGYTF; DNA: TGTGCCAGCAGTCAAATTACAGGGTACGGCTACACCTTC
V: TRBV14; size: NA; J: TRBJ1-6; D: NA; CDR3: CASSQDLISPLHF; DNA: TGTGCCAGCAGCCAAGATTTAATATCGCCCCTCCACTTT
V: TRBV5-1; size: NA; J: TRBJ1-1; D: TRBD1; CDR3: CASSAGQLNTEAFF; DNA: TGCGCCAGCAGCGCGGGACAGCTCAACACTGAAGCTTTCTTT
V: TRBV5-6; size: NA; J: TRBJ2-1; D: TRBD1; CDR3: CASSYDRGPYNEQFF; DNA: TGTGCCAGCAGCTATGACAGGGGGCCCTACAATGAGCAGTTCTTC
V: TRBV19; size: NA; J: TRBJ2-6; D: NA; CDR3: CASSPDGDSGANVLTF; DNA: TGTGCCAGTAGTCCCGACGGGGACTCTGGGGCCAACGTCCTGACTTTC
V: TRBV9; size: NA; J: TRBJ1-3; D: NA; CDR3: CASSVVGTLGNTIYF; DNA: TGTGCCAGCAGCGTAGTTGGGACACTTGGAAACACCATATATTTT
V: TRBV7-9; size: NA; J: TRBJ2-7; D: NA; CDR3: CASSGVSGYEQYF; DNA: TGTGCCAGCAGCGGGGTTAGCGGCTACGAGCAGTACTTC
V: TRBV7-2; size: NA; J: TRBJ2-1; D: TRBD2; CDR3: CASSLGRTSGRSAQFF; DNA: TGTGCCAGCAGCCTCGGCAGGACTAGCGGGAGGTCGGCACAGTTCTTC
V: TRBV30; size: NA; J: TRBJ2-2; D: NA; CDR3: CAWKRPGLTRNTGELFF; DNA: TGTGCCTGGAAGCGTCCGGGACTTACCCGGAACACCGGGGAGCTGTTTTTT
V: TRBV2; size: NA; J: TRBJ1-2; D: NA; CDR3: CASSGSASRYTF; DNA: TGTGCCAGCAGTGGGAGTGCCAGCCGCTACACCTTC
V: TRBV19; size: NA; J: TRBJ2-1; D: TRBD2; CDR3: CASRLGGGLGTNEQFF; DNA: TGTGCCAGTAGGCTGGGGGGGGGTCTGGGAACGAATGAGCAGTTCTTC
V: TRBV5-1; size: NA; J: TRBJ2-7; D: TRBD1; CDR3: CASSFRTGDYEQYF; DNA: TGCGCCAGCAGCTTCCGGACAGGGGATTACGAGCAGTACTTC
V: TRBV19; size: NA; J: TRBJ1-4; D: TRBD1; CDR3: CASSLYSGTGVEKLFF; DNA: TGTGCCAGTAGTTTGTACTCCGGGACAGGGGTAGAAAAACTGTTTTTT
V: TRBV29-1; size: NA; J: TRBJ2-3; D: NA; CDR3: CSVSGVGTDTQYF; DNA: TGCAGCGTTTCGGGAGTGGGCACAGATACGCAGTATTTT
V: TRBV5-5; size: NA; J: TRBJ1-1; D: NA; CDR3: CASSLGGGMNTEAFF; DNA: TGTGCCAGCAGCTTGGGAGGGGGAATGAACACTGAAGCTTTCTTT
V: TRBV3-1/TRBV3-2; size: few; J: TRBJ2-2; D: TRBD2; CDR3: CASSQKRLAGEGTGELFF; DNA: TGTGCCAGCAGCCAGAAGCGACTAGCGGGAGAGGGCACCGGGGAGCTGTTTTTT
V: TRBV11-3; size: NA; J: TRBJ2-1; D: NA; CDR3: CASSLRDSSYNEQFF; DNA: TGTGCCAGCAGCTTGCGGGACAGCTCCTACAATGAGCAGTTCTTC
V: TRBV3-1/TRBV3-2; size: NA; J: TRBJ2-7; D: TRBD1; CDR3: CASSQEMPGTGGPYGSEQYF; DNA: TGTGCCAGCAGCCAAGAGATGCCCGGGACAGGGGGTCCATACGGGAGTGAGCAGTACTTC
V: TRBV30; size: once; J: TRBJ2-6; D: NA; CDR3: CAWGWGLSGANVLTF; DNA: TGTGCCTGGGGGTGGGGGCTCTCTGGGGCCAACGTCCTGACTTTC
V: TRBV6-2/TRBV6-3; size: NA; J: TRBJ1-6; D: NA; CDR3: CASSISGSWDSPLHF; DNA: TGTGCCAGCAGCATTTCGGGTTCGTGGGATTCACCCCTCCACTTT
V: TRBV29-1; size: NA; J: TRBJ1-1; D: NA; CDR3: CSVALITGQSEAFF; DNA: TGCAGCGTCGCCCTGATCACAGGCCAATCCGAAGCTTTCTTT
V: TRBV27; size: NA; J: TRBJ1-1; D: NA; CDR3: CASRGHNHPIGAFF; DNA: TGTGCCAGCAGGGGGCACAATCATCCTATAGGAGCTTTCTTT
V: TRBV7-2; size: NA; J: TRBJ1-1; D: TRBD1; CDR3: CASSSTGGVNTEAFF; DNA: TGTGCCAGCAGCTCAACAGGGGGCGTGAACACTGAAGCTTTCTTT
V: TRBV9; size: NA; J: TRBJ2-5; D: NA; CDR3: CASSATPHPGRGQETQYF; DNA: TGTGCCAGCAGCGCCACACCCCATCCCGGTAGGGGGCAAGAGACCCAGTACTTC
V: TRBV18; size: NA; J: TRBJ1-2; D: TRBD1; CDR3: CASSPETGRYTF; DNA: TGTGCCAGCTCACCCGAGACAGGGCGCTACACCTTC
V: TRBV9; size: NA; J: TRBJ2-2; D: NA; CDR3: CASSVGGMGTGELFF; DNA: TGTGCCAGCAGCGTAGGAGGGATGGGAACCGGGGAGCTGTTTTTT
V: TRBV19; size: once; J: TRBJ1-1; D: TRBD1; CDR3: CASSTGFGDRITEAFF; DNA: TGTGCCAGTAGTACCGGCTTTGGGGACAGGATTACTGAAGCTTTCTTT
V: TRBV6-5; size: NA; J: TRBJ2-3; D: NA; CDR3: CATHTRGDTQYF; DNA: TGTGCCACTCACACGAGGGGGGATACGCAGTATTTT
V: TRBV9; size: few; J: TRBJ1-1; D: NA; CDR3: CASSVSREESNTEAFF; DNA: TGTGCCAGCAGCGTATCCAGGGAGGAAAGCAACACTGAAGCTTTCTTT
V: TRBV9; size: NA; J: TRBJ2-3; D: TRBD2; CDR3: CASSAQRGVVTDTQYF; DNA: TGTGCCAGCAGCGCCCAGCGGGGGGTTGTCACAGATACGCAGTATTTT
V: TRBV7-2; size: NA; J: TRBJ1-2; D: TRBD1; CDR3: CASSPRQGTDGYTF; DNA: TGTGCCAGCAGCCCCAGACAGGGAACCGATGGCTACACCTTC
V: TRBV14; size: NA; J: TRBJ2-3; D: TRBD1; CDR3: CASSQAGGPDTQYF; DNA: TGTGCCAGCAGCCAAGCAGGGGGCCCGGATACGCAGTATTTT
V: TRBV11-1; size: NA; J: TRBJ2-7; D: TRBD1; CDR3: CASSLQGNPYEQYF; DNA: TGTGCCAGCAGCCTACAGGGGAACCCCTACGAGCAGTACTTC
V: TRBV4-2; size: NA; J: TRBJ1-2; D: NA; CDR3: CASSLTETDNYGYTF; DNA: TGTGCCAGCAGCCTAACCGAGACAGATAACTATGGCTACACCTTC
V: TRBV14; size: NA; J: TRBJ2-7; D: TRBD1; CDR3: CASSRQGEQYF; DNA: TGTGCCAGCAGCCGACAGGGCGAGCAGTACTTC
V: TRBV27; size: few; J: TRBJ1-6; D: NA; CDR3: CASSKGVRNSPLHF; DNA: TGTGCCAGCAGTAAGGGGGTGAGGAATTCACCCCTCCACTTT
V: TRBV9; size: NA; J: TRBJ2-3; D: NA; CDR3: CASSVRGAVDTQYF; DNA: TGTGCCAGCAGCGTTCGGGGGGCCGTAGATACGCAGTATTTT
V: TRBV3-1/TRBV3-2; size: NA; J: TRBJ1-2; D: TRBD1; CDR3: CASSDQGGAFRRGYTF; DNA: TGTGCCAGCAGCGACCAGGGGGGCGCGTTTCGTCGCGGCTACACCTTC
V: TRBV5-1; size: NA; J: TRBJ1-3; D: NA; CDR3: CASSLEGDIGNTIYF; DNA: TGCGCCAGCAGCTTGGAGGGGGATATTGGAAACACCATATATTTT
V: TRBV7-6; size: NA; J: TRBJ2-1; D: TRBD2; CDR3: CASSSTPGLAGATYNEQFF; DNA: TGTGCCAGCAGCTCGACTCCGGGACTAGCGGGAGCAACCTACAATGAGCAGTTCTTC
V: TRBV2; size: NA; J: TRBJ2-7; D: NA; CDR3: CASSDPARNYEQYF; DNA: TGTGCCAGCAGTGACCCTGCGAGAAACTACGAGCAGTACTTC
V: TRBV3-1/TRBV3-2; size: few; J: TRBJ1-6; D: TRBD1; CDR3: CASSLGQGNSPLHF; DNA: TGTGCCAGCAGTCTAGGACAGGGCAATTCACCCCTCCACTTT
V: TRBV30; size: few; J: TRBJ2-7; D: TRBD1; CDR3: CAWRGGTRSYEQYF; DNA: TGTGCCTGGAGAGGGGGCACACGCTCCTACGAGCAGTACTTC
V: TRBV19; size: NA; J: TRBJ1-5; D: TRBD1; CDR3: CASSIEGPGGQPQHF; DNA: TGTGCCAGTAGTATAGAAGGACCAGGGGGACAGCCCCAGCATTTT
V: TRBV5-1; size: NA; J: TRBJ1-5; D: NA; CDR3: CASSLGWGGNQPQHF; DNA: TGCGCCAGCAGCCTGGGGTGGGGGGGCAATCAGCCCCAGCATTTT
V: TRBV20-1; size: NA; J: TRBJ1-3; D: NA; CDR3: CSASPTSGGYTIYF; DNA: TGCAGTGCTAGTCCGACCAGTGGAGGGTACACCATATATTTT
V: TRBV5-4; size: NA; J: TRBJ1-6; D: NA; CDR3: CASNTGTNSPLHF; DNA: TGTGCCAGCAATACAGGGACAAATTCACCCCTCCACTTT
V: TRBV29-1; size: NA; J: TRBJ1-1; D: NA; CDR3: CSVESRGRDYTEAFF; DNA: TGCAGCGTTGAAAGCCGGGGCAGGGACTACACTGAAGCTTTCTTT
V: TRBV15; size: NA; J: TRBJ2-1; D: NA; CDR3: CATSRDRQPNEQFF; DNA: TGTGCCACCAGCAGAGATCGACAACCCAATGAGCAGTTCTTC